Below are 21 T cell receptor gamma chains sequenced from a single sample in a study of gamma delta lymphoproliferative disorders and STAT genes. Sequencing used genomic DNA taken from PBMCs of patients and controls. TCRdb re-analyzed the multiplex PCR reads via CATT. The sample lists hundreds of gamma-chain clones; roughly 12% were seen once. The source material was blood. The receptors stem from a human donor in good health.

CDR3 sequence reads: CATWRFGEKLF. In DNA form, the CDR3 reads TGTGCCACCTGGCGTTTCGGGGAGAAACTCTTT. This chain links TRGV2 with TRGJ1 or TRGJ2. TCRdb carries no J gene annotation; the J gene was assigned here by matching the DNA with germline. The CDR3 sequence is 11 residues long. After removal of 6 bases from V and 11 bases from J, the junction contained 10 bases not matched to a gene. Germline assignment: CDR1 EGSNGY and CDR2 YDSYNSKV.

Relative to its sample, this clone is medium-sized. CDR3 nucleotides: TGTGCCACCTGGGACGGGCCTTATTATAAGAAACTCTTT. As protein: CATWDGPYYKKLF. The chain uses TRGV2 and TRGJ1 or TRGJ2. The J gene, left out of TCRdb, was set here by checking the DNA against germline. The CDR3 is 13 amino acids. Per the germline V gene, CDR1 is EGSNGY and CDR2 is YDSYNSKV. Unmatched junction bases numbered 2, after V lost 0 bases and J lost 3 bases.

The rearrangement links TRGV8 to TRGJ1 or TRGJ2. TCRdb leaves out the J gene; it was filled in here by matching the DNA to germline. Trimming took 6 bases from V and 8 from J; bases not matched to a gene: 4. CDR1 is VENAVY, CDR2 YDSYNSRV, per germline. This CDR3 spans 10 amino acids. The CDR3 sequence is CATWKNKKLF. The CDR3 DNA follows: TGTGCCACCTGGAAGAATAAGAAACTCTTT.

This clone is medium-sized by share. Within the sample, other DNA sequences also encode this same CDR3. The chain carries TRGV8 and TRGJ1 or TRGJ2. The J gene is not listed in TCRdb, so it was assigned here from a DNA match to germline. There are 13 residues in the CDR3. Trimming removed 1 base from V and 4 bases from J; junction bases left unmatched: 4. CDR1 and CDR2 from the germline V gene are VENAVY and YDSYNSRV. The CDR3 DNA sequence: TGTGCCACCTGGGATAGAGGGTATTATAAGAAACTCTTT. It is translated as CATWDRGYYKKLF.

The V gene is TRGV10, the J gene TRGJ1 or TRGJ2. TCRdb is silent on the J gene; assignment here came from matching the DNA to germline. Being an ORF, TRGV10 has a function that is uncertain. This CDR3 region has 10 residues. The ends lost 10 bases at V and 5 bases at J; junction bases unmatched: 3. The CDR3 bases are TGTGCTGCGTTTAATTATAAGAAACTCTTT. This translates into CAAFNYKKLF.

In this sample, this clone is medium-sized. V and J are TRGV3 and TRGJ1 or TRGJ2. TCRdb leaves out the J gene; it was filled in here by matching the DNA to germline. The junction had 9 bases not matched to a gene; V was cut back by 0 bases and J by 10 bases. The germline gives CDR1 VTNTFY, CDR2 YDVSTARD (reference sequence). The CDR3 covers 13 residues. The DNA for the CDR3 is TGTGCCACCTGGGACAGGTCTTTCAGGAAGAAACTCTTT. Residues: CATWDRSFRKKLF.

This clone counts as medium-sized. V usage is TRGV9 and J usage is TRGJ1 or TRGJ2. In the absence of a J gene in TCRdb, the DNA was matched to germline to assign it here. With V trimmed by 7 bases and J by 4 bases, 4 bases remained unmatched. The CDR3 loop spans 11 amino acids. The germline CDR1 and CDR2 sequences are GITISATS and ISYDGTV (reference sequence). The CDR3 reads CALCLYYKKLF. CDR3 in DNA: TGTGCCTTGTGCCTCTATTATAAGAAACTCTTT.

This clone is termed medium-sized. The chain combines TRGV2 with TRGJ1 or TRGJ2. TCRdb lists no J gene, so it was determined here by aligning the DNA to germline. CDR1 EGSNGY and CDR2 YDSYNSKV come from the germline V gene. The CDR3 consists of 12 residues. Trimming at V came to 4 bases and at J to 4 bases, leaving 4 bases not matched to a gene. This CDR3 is CATWDMYYKKLF. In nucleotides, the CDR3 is TGTGCCACCTGGGATATGTATTATAAGAAACTCTTT.

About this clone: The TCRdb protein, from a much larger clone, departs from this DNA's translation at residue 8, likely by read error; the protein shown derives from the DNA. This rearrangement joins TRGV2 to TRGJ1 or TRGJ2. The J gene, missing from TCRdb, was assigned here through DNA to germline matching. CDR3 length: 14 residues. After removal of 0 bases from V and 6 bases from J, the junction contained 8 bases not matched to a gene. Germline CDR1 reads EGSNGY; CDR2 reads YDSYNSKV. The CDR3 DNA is TGTGCCACCTGGGACGGGCTCCTTGGTTATAAGAAACTCTTT. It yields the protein CATWDGLLGYKKLF.

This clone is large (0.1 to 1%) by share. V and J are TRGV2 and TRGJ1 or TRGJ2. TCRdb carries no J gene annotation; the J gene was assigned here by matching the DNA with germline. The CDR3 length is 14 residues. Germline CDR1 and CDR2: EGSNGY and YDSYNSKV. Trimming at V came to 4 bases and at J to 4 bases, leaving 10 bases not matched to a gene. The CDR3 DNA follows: TGTGCCACCTGGGAAGGGCGGTTGTATTATAAGAAACTCTTT. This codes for CATWEGRLYYKKLF.

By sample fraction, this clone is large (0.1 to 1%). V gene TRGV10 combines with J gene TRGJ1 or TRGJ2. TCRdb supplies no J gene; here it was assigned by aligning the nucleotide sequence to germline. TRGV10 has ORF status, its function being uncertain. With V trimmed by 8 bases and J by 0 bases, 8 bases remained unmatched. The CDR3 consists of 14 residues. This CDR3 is CAAWDYENYYKKLF. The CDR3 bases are TGTGCTGCGTGGGATTATGAGAATTATTATAAGAAACTCTTT.

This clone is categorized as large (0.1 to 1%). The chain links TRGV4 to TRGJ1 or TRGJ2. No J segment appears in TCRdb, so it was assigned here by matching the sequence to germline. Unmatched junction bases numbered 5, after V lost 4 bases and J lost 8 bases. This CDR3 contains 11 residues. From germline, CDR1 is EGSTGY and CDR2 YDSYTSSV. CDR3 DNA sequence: TGTGCCACCTGGGACGGGAATAAGAAACTCTTT. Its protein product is CATWDGNKKLF.

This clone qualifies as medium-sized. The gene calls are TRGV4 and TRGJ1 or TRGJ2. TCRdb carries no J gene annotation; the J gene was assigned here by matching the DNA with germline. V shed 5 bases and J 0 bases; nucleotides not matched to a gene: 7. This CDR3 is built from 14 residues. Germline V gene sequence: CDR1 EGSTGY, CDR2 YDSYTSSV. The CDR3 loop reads CATWADGNYYKKLF. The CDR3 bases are TGTGCCACCTGGGCAGATGGGAATTATTATAAGAAACTCTTT.

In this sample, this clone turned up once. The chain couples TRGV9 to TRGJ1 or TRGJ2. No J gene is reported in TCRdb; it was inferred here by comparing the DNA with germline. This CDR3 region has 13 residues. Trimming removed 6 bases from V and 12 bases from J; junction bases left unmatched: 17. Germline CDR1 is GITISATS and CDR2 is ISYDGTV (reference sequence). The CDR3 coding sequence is TGTGCCTTGTGGATACCCCCCCCCGTGGGGAAACTCTTT. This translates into CALWIPPPVGKLF.

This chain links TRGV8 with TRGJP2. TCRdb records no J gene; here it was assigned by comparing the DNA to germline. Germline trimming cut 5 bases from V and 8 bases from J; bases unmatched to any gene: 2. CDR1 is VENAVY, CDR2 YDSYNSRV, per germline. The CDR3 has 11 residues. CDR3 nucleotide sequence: TGTGCCACCTGGGTAGATTGGATCAAGACGTTT. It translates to CATWVDWIKTF.

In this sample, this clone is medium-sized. The CDR3 protein is CATWDTRIGYYKKLF. The CDR3 DNA reads as TGTGCCACCTGGGATACTCGGATTGGTTATTATAAGAAACTCTTT. V gene TRGV4 combines with J gene TRGJ1 or TRGJ2. Assignment of the J gene here rests on matching the DNA to germline, because TCRdb gives none. The CDR3 runs to 15 residues. J gave up 3 bases and V 3 bases, and 11 bases lay outside the gene matches. Germline CDR1 reads EGSTGY; CDR2 reads YDSYTSSV.

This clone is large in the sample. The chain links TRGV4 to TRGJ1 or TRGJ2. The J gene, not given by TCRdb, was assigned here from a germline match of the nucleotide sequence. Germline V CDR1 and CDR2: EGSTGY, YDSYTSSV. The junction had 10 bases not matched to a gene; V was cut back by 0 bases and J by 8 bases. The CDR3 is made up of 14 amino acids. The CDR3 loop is CATWDGPCRDKKLF. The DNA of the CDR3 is TGTGCCACCTGGGATGGGCCGTGTCGGGATAAGAAACTCTTT.

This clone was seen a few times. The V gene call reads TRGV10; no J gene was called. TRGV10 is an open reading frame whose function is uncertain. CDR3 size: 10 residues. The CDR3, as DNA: TGTGCTGCGAATTATTATAAAAAACTCTTT. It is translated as CAANYYKKLF.

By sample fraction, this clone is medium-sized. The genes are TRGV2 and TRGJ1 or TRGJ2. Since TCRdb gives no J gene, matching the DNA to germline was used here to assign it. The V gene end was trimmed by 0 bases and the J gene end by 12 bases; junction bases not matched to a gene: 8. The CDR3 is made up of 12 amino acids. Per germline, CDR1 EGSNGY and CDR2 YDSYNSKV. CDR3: CATWDGPTGKLF. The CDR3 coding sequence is TGTGCCACCTGGGACGGGCCGACGGGGAAACTCTTT.

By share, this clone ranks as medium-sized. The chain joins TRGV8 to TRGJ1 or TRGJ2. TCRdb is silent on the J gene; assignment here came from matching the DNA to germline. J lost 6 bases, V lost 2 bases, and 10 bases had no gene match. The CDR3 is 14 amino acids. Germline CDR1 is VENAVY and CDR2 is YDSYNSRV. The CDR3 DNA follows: TGTGCCACCTGGGATATTGTGGGGGCTTATAAGAAACTCTTT. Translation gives CATWDIVGAYKKLF.

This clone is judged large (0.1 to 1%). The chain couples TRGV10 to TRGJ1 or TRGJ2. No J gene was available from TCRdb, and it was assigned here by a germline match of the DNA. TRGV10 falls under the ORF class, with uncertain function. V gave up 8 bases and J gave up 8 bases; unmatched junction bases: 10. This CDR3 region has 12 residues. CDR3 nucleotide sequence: TGTGCTGCGTGGGATAGCTGTCATAAGAAACTCTTT. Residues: CAAWDSCHKKLF.